This is a list of T cell receptor beta chains from one sample in a study of T cells in localized non-small cell lung cancer. This table comes from immunoSEQ multiplex PCR, and its TCRdb copy is limited to in-frame clones, with some not included. This repertoire shows approximately 30,000 clones, around four fifths found once; its top ten account for about 36%. The source was peripheral blood, collected before any cancer treatment. The receptors derive from a male donor aged 60 or older with stage II squamous cell lung carcinoma. Each CDR3 is given with its conserved first and last residue. The D gene is left open where the match is weak. Clone size is shown for a subset of rows, as once, few, many or a class of expanded clone.

v_gene	j_gene	len	d_gene	abundance	CDR3nt	CDR3aa
TRBV4-1	TRBJ1-1	14	.	.	TGCGCCAGCAGCCATAACAGCATGAACACTGAAGCTTTCTTT	CASSHNSMNTEAFF
TRBV5-1	TRBJ2-7	16	TRBD1	.	TGCGCCAGCAGCTTTACCGGGACAGGAGTTATTTACGAGCAGTACTTC	CASSFTGTGVIYEQYF
TRBV18	TRBJ1-2	14	.	.	TGTGCCAGCTCACCTGTGACAGAACACTATGGCTACACCTTC	CASSPVTEHYGYTF
TRBV28	TRBJ2-5	13	.	few	TGTGCCAGCAGTTCCGGCGGGCAGCGTGACCAGTACTTC	CASSSGGQRDQYF
TRBV7-3	TRBJ2-1	14	.	.	TGTGCCAGCAGCTTCCAGGGCTGGGGCAATGAGCAGTTCTTC	CASSFQGWGNEQFF
TRBV5-1	TRBJ2-3	17	.	.	TGCGCCAGCAGCCCCAGTCCTACGGGAGAGGGAACAGATACGCAGTATTTT	CASSPSPTGEGTDTQYF
TRBV27	TRBJ2-7	14	.	.	TGTGCCAGCAGTTCCAGGGGAGGGTCCTACGAGCAGTACTTC	CASSSRGGSYEQYF
TRBV11-2	TRBJ1-1	14	.	.	TGTGCCAGCAGCCCGATGGACAGGAACACTGAAGCTTTCTTT	CASSPMDRNTEAFF
TRBV7-3	TRBJ2-3	14	TRBD1	.	TGTGCCAGCAGCTTGAAGGGGGCGACAGATACGCAGTATTTT	CASSLKGATDTQYF
TRBV5-1	TRBJ2-7	15	.	.	TGCGCCAGCAGTCCGGACGGGGGCACGTCATACGAGCAGTACTTC	CASSPDGGTSYEQYF
TRBV7-9	TRBJ1-1	15	TRBD1	.	TGTGCCAGCAGCCCAGGGGGTAAAAGGGACACTGAAGCTTTCTTT	CASSPGGKRDTEAFF
TRBV29-1	TRBJ2-3	15	TRBD2	.	TGCAGCGTTGTAGAAGCGGGACCTAGCACAGATACGCAGTATTTT	CSVVEAGPSTDTQYF
TRBV19	TRBJ2-7	12	TRBD2	.	TGTGCCAGTAGTAGCGGGAGTTACGAGCAGTACTTC	CASSSGSYEQYF
TRBV4-2	TRBJ2-5	14	.	.	TGTGCCAGCAGCGTGACCGGCCAGTCGGAGACCCAGTACTTC	CASSVTGQSETQYF
TRBV7-6	TRBJ1-1	13	TRBD1	.	TGTGCCAGCAGCAGGGGGCAAGGCACTGAAGCTTTCTTT	CASSRGQGTEAFF
TRBV6-1	TRBJ2-7	15	.	.	TGTGCCAGTACGGGGGGTTGGGACAGGTCCTACGAGCAGTACTTC	CASTGGWDRSYEQYF
TRBV27	TRBJ2-3	15	.	.	TGTGCCAGCAGTTTTCGGGGTCACAGCACAGATACGCAGTATTTT	CASSFRGHSTDTQYF
TRBV5-1	TRBJ2-7	12	TRBD1	.	TGCGCCAGCAGCTCGGACAGGTACGAGCAGTACTTC	CASSSDRYEQYF
TRBV27	TRBJ1-2	11	.	few	TGTGCCAGCCGAGACCTCTATGGCTACACCTTC	CASRDLYGYTF
TRBV14	TRBJ2-2	16	TRBD2	.	TGTGCCAGCAGCCCTCTAGCGGTGTCGAACACCGGGGAGCTGTTTTTT	CASSPLAVSNTGELFF
TRBV5-5	TRBJ2-7	15	.	.	TGTGCCAGCAGCCCGATCTCTGGCGGGATGTACGAGCAGTACTTC	CASSPISGGMYEQYF
TRBV5-4	TRBJ2-4	15	.	once	TGTGCCAGCAGCACGGCCGGGACGGCCCAAAACATTCAGTACTTC	CASSTAGTAQNIQYF
TRBV28	TRBJ2-1	14	.	.	TGTGCCAGCATCTCCTCAGGTGGGGACAATGAGCAGTTCTTC	CASISSGGDNEQFF
TRBV11-3	TRBJ2-1	16	TRBD2	.	TGTGCCAGCAGCTCGCCGGGACTAGCCGAAGGCAATGAGCAGTTCTTC	CASSSPGLAEGNEQFF